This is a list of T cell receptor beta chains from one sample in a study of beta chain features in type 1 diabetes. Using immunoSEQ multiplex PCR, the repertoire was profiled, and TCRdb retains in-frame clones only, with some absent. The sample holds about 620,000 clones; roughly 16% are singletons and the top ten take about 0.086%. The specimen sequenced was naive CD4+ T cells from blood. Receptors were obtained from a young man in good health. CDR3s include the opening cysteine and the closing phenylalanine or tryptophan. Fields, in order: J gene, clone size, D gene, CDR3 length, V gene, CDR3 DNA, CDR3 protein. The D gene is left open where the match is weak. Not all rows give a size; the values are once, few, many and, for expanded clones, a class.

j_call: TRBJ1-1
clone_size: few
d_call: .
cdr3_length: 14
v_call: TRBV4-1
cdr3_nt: TGCGCCAGCAGCCACGATAGCAGGAACACTGAAGCTTTCTTT
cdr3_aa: CASSHDSRNTEAFF

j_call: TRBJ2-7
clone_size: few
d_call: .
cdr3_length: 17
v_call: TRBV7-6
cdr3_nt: TGTGCCAGCAGCTCTCAGATACCCGCCTCTTTCTCCTACGAGCAGTACTTC
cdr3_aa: CASSSQIPASFSYEQYF

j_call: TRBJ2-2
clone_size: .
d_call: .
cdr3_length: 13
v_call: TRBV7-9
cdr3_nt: TGTGCCAGCAGCTTTTTCAGGGTCGGGGAGCTGTTTTTT
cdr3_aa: CASSFFRVGELFF

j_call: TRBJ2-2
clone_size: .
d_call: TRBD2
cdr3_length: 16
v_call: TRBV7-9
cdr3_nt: TGTGCCAGCAGCTCCTGGACTAGCGGGAGATCAGGGGAGCTGTTTTTT
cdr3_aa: CASSSWTSGRSGELFF

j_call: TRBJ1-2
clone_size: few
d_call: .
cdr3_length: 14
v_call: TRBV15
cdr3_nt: TGTGCCACCAGCAGAGTGGCTCAGCAGAATGGCTACACCTTC
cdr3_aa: CATSRVAQQNGYTF

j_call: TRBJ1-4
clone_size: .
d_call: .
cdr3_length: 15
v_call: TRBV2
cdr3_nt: TGTGCCAGCCGGCCCCAGGGCGGTTCGGGTGAAAAACTGTTTTTT
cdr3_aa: CASRPQGGSGEKLFF

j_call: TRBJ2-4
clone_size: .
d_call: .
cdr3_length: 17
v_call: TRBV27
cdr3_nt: TGTGCCAGCAGTTCCCAGGGCACGAGACTAGCCAAAAACATTCAGTACTTC
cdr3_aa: CASSSQGTRLAKNIQYF

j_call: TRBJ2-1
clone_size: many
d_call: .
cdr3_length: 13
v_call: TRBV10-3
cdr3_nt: TGTGCCAATGCCGGGACGGCGAACAATGAGCAGTTCTTC
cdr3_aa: CANAGTANNEQFF

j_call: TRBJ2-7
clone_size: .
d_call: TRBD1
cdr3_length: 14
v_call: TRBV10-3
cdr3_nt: TGTGCCATCAGGAGGACAGGGGGAGCCTACGAGCAGTACTTC
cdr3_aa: CAIRRTGGAYEQYF

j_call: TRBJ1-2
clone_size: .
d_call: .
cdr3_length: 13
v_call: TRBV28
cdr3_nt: TGTGCCAGCAGTGCACAGGTTTCCTATGGCTACACCTTC
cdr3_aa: CASSAQVSYGYTF

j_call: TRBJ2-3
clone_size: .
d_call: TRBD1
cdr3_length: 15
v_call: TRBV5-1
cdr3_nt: TGCGCCAGCAGCCCGCGGACAGGGGCCGGAGATACGCAGTATTTT
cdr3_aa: CASSPRTGAGDTQYF

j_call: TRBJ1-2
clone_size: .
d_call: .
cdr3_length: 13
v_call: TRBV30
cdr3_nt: TGTGCCTGGAGCCTGACGGGACCCATCGGCTACACCTTC
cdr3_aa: CAWSLTGPIGYTF

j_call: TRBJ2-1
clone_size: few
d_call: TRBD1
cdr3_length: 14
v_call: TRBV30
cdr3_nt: TGTGCCTGGATTCGGACAGGGGGTGGCAATGAGCAGTTCTTC
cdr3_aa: CAWIRTGGGNEQFF

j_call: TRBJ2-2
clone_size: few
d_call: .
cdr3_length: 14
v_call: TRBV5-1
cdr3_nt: TGCGCCAGCAGCCTTCGACTCGAAGGCTCGGAGCTGTTTTTT
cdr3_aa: CASSLRLEGSELFF

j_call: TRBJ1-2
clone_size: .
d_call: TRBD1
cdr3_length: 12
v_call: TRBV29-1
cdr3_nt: TGCAGCGATACGAGGACAGGGCAACGCTACACCTTC
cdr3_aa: CSDTRTGQRYTF

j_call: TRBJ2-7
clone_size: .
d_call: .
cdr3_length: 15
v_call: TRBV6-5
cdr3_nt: TGTGCCAGCAGTCCTCGTGGACGGATCACCTACGAGCAGTACTTC
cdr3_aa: CASSPRGRITYEQYF

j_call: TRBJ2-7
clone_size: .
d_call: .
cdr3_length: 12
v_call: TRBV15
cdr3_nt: TGTGCCACCAGCAGAGTTGAGGGTGAGCAGTACTTC
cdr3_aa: CATSRVEGEQYF

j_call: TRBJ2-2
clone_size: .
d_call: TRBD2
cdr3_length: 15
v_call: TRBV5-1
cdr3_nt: TGCGCCAGCAGCTCGCTAGCGGGGAACACCGGGGAGCTGTTTTTT
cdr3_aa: CASSSLAGNTGELFF

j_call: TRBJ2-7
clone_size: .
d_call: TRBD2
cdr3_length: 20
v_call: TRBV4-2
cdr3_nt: TGTGCCAGCAGCCTCGAGATCAGAAGAAGCGGGAGGGCCTCCACCTACGAGCAGTACTTC
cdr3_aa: CASSLEIRRSGRASTYEQYF

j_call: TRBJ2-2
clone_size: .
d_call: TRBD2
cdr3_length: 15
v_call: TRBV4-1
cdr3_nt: TGCGCCAGCCTTTCTACCGGGACTAGCGGGAGGGAGCTGTTTTTT
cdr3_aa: CASLSTGTSGRELFF

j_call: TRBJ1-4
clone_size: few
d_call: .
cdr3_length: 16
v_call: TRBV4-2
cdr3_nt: TGTGCCAGCAGCCAAGGTACAGGGACCACTAATGAAAAACTGTTTTTT
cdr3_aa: CASSQGTGTTNEKLFF

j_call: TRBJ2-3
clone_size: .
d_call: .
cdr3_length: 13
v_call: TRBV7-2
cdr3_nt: TGTGCCAGCAGCTTAGCGCGCCGGGATACGCAGTATTTT
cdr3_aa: CASSLARRDTQYF

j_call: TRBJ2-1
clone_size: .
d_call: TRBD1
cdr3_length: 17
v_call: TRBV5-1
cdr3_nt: TGCGCCAGCAGCTTGGGTTCCGGGACAGGGGCCTACAATGAGCAGTTCTTC
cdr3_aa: CASSLGSGTGAYNEQFF

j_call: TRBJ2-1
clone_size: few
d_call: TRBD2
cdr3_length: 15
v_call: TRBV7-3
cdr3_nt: TGTGCCAGCAGCTTAACACTAGCGGTGTACAATGAGCAGTTCTTC
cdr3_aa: CASSLTLAVYNEQFF

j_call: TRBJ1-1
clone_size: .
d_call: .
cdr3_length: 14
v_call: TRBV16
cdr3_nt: TGTGCCAGCAGCCAATTTGTCAGGAACACTGAAGCTTTCTTT
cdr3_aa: CASSQFVRNTEAFF

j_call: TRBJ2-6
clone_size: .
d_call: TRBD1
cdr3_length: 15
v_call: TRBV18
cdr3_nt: TGTGCCAGCTCATCACAGGGGGCTGGGGCCAACGTCCTGACTTTC
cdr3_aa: CASSSQGAGANVLTF

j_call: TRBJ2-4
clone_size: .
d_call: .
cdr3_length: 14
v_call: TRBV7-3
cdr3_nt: TGTGCCAGCAGCCGAGGACCGGGACCAAACATTCAGTACTTC
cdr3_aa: CASSRGPGPNIQYF

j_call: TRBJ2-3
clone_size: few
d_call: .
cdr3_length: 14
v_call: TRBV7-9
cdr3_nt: TGTGCCAGCAGCCGGGAGCACCCGACAGATACGCAGTATTTT
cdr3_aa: CASSREHPTDTQYF

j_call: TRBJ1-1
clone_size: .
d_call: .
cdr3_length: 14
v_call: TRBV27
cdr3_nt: TGTGCCAGCAGGACAGTGAGACTGAGCACTGAAGCTTTCTTT
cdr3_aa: CASRTVRLSTEAFF

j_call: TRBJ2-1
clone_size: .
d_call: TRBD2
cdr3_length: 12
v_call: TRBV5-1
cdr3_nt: TGCGCCAGCAGCCGACTAGCGGGTGGTTGGTTCTTC
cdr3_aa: CASSRLAGGWFF

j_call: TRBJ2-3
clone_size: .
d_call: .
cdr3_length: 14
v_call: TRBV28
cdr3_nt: TGTGCCAGCCCCCCGGGGGTAGTTACAGATACGCAGTATTTT
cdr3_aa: CASPPGVVTDTQYF

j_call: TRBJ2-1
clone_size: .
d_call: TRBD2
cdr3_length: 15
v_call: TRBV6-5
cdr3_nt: TGTGCCAGCAGTCCTAGCGGGGGGGCGTACAATGAGCAGTTCTTC
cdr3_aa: CASSPSGGAYNEQFF

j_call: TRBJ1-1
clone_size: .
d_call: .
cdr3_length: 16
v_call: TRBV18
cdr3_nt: TGTGCCAGCTCACCGAGCGATACGGGGCTGAACACTGAAGCTTTCTTT
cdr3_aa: CASSPSDTGLNTEAFF

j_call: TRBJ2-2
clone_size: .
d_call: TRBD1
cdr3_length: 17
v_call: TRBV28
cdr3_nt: TGTGCCAGCAGTTTGTGGGGACAGGGGGTCGACACCGGGGAGCTGTTTTTT
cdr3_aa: CASSLWGQGVDTGELFF

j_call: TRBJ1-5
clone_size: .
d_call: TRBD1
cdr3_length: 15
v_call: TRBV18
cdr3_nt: TGTGCCAGCTCACCCCTGACAGGGTTAAATCAGCCCCAGCATTTT
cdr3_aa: CASSPLTGLNQPQHF

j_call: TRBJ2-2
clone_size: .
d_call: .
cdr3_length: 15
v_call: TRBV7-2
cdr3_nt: TGTGCCAGCAGCTTACGACAGGGAGGCACCGGGGAGCTGTTTTTT
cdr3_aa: CASSLRQGGTGELFF

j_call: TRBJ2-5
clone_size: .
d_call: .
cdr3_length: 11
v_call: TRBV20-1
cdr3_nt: TGCAGTGCTAGACGAGTTGAGACCCAGTACTTC
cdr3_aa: CSARRVETQYF

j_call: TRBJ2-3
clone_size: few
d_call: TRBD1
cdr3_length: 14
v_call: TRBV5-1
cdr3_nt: TGCGCCAGCAGCTTGGACAGGGGAAGGGATACGCAGTATTTT
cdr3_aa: CASSLDRGRDTQYF

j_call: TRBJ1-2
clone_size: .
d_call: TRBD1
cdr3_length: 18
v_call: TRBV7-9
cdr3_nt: TGTGCCAGCAGCTTGCTCGGCCGGGACAGGGGCAGTACGTATGGCTACACCTTC
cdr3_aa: CASSLLGRDRGSTYGYTF

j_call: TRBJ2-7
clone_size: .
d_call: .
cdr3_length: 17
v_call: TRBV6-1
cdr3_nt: TGTGCCAGCAGTGAAGTGAGAACGCGGAGTGCCCCCTACGAGCAGTACTTC
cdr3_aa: CASSEVRTRSAPYEQYF

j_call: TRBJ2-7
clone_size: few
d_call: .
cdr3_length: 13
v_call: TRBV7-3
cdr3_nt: TGTGCCAGCAGCTTAGAGGTCGGCTACGAGCAGTACTTC
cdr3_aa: CASSLEVGYEQYF

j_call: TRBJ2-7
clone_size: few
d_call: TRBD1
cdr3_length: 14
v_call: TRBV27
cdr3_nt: TGTGCCAGCAGTTTCTGGGACAGAGTCTACGAGCAGTACTTC
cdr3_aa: CASSFWDRVYEQYF

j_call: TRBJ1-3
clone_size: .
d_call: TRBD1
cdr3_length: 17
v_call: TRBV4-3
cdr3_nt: TGCGCCAGCAGCCAGAACTCCGGGACAGGGGGTGGAAACACCATATATTTT
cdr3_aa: CASSQNSGTGGGNTIYF

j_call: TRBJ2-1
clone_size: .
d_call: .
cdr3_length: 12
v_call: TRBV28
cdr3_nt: TGTGCCAGCAGTTTTTCACAGGGAGGGCAGTTCTTC
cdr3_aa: CASSFSQGGQFF

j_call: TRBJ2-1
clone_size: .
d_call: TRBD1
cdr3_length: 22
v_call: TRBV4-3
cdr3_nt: TGCGCCAGCAGCCAAGTACTTCCCGGACAGGGGAGAGTAGGGGAGGGGCTCTTTGAGCAGTTCTTC
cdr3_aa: CASSQVLPGQGRVGEGLFEQFF